This is a list of T cell receptor beta chains from one sample in a study of beta chain features in type 1 diabetes. Only in-frame clones appear in the TCRdb table, and some are missing; sequencing was by immunoSEQ multiplex PCR. Of about 120,000 clones listed, 15% to 20% are singletons. The sample consisted of central memory CD4+ T cells from blood. The source is a man between 18 and 29 years old with type 1 diabetes. The CDR3 runs from the conserved cysteine through the conserved F or W. Each record gives: D gene, J gene, clone size, V gene, CDR3 protein, CDR3 DNA. D genes are given only for firm matches. Clone size is given for some rows only: seen once, a few or many times, or a class if the clone is expanded.

>NA|TRBJ2-3|NA|TRBV5-1
CASRLDQDTQYF
TGCGCCAGCAGATTGGACCAAGATACGCAGTATTTT
>NA|TRBJ2-2|NA|TRBV5-1
CASSLNWDTGELFF
TGCGCCAGCAGCTTGAATTGGGATACCGGGGAGCTGTTTTTT
>NA|TRBJ2-7|few|TRBV7-2
CASSRSGPPSAGDEQYF
TGTGCCAGCAGCCGCAGCGGGCCGCCGTCGGCCGGGGACGAGCAGTACTTC
>TRBD1|TRBJ1-2|NA|TRBV4-3
CASSQRTGEVYGYTF
TGCGCCAGCAGCCAAAGGACAGGGGAAGTCTATGGCTACACCTTC
>TRBD2|TRBJ2-5|few|TRBV13
CASSIRTSGRETQYF
TGTGCCAGCAGCATCAGGACTAGCGGGAGAGAGACCCAGTACTTC
>NA|TRBJ1-4|many|TRBV19
CASSFNRDEKLFF
TGTGCCAGTAGCTTCAACCGAGACGAAAAACTGTTTTTT
>TRBD2|TRBJ2-7|few|TRBV11-2
CASSLGLAGTYEQYF
TGTGCCAGCAGCTTAGGCCTAGCGGGCACTTACGAGCAGTACTTC
>TRBD2|TRBJ2-6|few|TRBV10-3
CAISEGPGGDGANVLTF
TGTGCCATCAGTGAGGGCCCCGGGGGGGATGGGGCCAACGTCCTGACTTTC
>NA|TRBJ1-1|many|TRBV9
CASSATSSIPTEAFF
TGTGCCAGCAGCGCTACAAGCTCGATTCCCACTGAAGCTTTCTTT
>NA|TRBJ2-4|NA|TRBV5-6
CASSPNLSQGDIQYF
TGTGCCAGCAGCCCCAACTTATCACAGGGAGACATTCAGTACTTC
>TRBD1|TRBJ2-7|NA|TRBV7-2
CASSWTGTGIEQYF
TGTGCCAGCAGCTGGACCGGGACAGGGATCGAGCAGTACTTC
>TRBD1|TRBJ1-2|few|TRBV30
CAWSGPGTEGKSYTF
TGTGCCTGGAGCGGTCCCGGGACAGAGGGGAAAAGCTACACCTTC
>NA|TRBJ2-5|NA|TRBV30
CAWTVGMETQYF
TGTGCCTGGACGGTAGGGATGGAGACCCAGTACTTC
>NA|TRBJ2-4|NA|TRBV4-2
CASSQPLYRTGKNIQYF
TGTGCCAGCAGCCAACCGTTGTACCGAACAGGCAAAAACATTCAGTACTTC
>NA|TRBJ2-7|few|TRBV30
CARDGTYEQYF
TGTGCCCGGGACGGGACGTACGAGCAGTACTTC
>NA|TRBJ2-3|NA|TRBV11-2
CASSLSNLDTQYF
TGTGCCAGCAGCTTGTCAAACTTGGATACGCAGTATTTT
>NA|TRBJ2-2|NA|TRBV7-9
CASSLYTGELFF
TGTGCCAGCAGCTTATACACCGGGGAGCTGTTTTTT
>NA|TRBJ1-1|many|TRBV9
CASSPDIMNTEAFF
TGTGCCAGCAGCCCCGACATCATGAACACTGAAGCTTTCTTT
>NA|TRBJ2-2|few|TRBV19
CASSYGQSTGELFF
TGTGCCAGCTCGTACGGGCAGTCCACCGGGGAGCTGTTTTTT
>NA|TRBJ2-3|NA|TRBV7-2
CASTRFSNTDTQYF
TGTGCCAGCACCCGTTTCTCAAACACAGATACGCAGTATTTT
>TRBD1|TRBJ1-1|NA|TRBV7-2
CASSPQGQLNTEAFF
TGTGCCAGCAGCCCTCAGGGACAGTTGAACACTGAAGCTTTCTTT
>NA|TRBJ2-1|NA|TRBV14
CASSHLVFQGPKRYNEQFF
TGTGCCAGCAGCCATTTAGTTTTCCAGGGGCCCAAAAGGTACAATGAGCAGTTCTTC
>NA|TRBJ2-5|NA|TRBV5-8
CASSLAYQTGNVQETQYF
TGTGCCAGCAGCTTGGCCTACCAGACGGGGAATGTCCAAGAGACCCAGTACTTC
>NA|TRBJ1-1|few|TRBV6-5
CASSYSGSSNSLKAFF
TGTGCCAGCAGTTACTCGGGCTCCAGCAACAGCCTTAAAGCTTTCTTT
>TRBD1|TRBJ1-6|NA|TRBV6-5
CASSYSRTGGNSPLHF
TGTGCCAGCAGTTACTCCAGGACAGGGGGTAATTCACCCCTCCACTTT
>TRBD1|TRBJ2-3|many|TRBV7-9
CASSFGTDPTDTQYF
TGTGCCAGCAGCTTCGGGACAGACCCCACAGATACGCAGTATTTT
>NA|TRBJ1-1|few|TRBV30
CAWSVIRTAGAFF
TGTGCCTGGAGTGTAATCCGGACGGCGGGAGCTTTCTTT
>TRBD1|TRBJ2-3|NA|TRBV2
CATLQGLGTDTQYF
TGTGCCACCTTACAGGGGCTAGGCACAGATACGCAGTATTTT
>NA|TRBJ2-3|NA|TRBV5-4
CASSFFQSTDTQYF
TGTGCCAGCAGCTTCTTCCAGAGCACAGATACGCAGTATTTT
>NA|TRBJ2-1|NA|TRBV2
CASSEVPAAGEQFF
TGTGCCAGCAGTGAAGTCCCTGCGGCGGGGGAGCAGTTCTTC
>NA|TRBJ1-3|once|TRBV7-9
CASSLLAGAGNTIYF
TGTGCCAGCAGCCTCCTCGCAGGGGCTGGAAACACCATATATTTT
>NA|TRBJ2-1|few|TRBV5-1
CASRSGTPTYNEQFF
TGCGCCAGCCGGTCCGGGACTCCGACTTACAATGAGCAGTTCTTC
>NA|TRBJ2-3|few|TRBV20-1
CSALGPPAQYF
TGCAGTGCCCTGGGGCCCCCAGCGCAGTATTTT
>NA|TRBJ2-3|NA|TRBV19
CASSIVRTTTDTQYF
TGTGCCAGTAGTATAGTTCGGACTACTACAGATACGCAGTATTTT
>NA|TRBJ1-1|NA|TRBV7-2
CASSTSGLLNTEAFF
TGTGCCAGCAGCACCTCCGGGCTTCTGAACACTGAAGCTTTCTTT
>NA|TRBJ1-2|NA|TRBV28
CASSLVGRDYGYTF
TGTGCCAGCAGTTTGGTTGGGAGGGATTATGGCTACACCTTC
>NA|TRBJ2-5|few|TRBV5-6
CASSLSEETQYF
TGTGCCAGCAGCTTGAGTGAAGAGACCCAGTACTTC
>NA|TRBJ1-3|few|TRBV2
CATGSGAVSGNTIYF
TGTGCCACCGGGTCGGGAGCCGTCTCTGGAAACACCATATATTTT
>NA|TRBJ2-3|NA|TRBV9
CASSVRGREDTQYF
TGTGCCAGCAGCGTCCGAGGGCGGGAAGATACGCAGTATTTT
>NA|TRBJ1-2|few|TRBV7-2
CASSLLGSGYTF
TGTGCCAGCAGCTTACTGGGGTCTGGCTACACCTTC
>TRBD2|TRBJ2-3|NA|TRBV15
CATSRDLPTSGRGDTQYF
TGTGCCACCAGCAGAGATCTCCCGACTAGCGGGAGAGGGGATACGCAGTATTTT
>NA|TRBJ2-5|NA|TRBV28
CASSHDRGGRETQYF
TGTGCCAGCAGTCACGATAGGGGGGGGCGAGAGACCCAGTACTTC
>TRBD2|TRBJ2-3|NA|TRBV5-1
CASSSWSSGKSTDTQYF
TGCGCCAGCAGCTCGTGGAGTAGCGGGAAGAGCACAGATACGCAGTATTTT
>NA|TRBJ2-5|few|TRBV7-9
CASSLAYQETQYF
TGTGCCAGCAGCTTGGCCTACCAAGAGACCCAGTACTTC
>TRBD1|TRBJ2-5|NA|TRBV9
CASSVGGQGETQYF
TGTGCCAGCAGCGTAGGGGGACAGGGAGAGACCCAGTACTTC
>NA|TRBJ2-2|NA|TRBV4-3
CASSQSPNTGELFF
TGCGCCAGCAGCCAATCCCCTAACACCGGGGAGCTGTTTTTT
>NA|TRBJ2-6|NA|TRBV2
CASSAARLSGANVLTF
TGTGCCAGCAGTGCGGCCAGGCTCTCTGGGGCCAACGTCCTGACTTTC
>NA|TRBJ1-6|few|TRBV10-3
CAISESTGAISPLHF
TGTGCCATCAGTGAGTCGACAGGAGCGATTTCACCCCTCCACTTT
>TRBD1|TRBJ1-5|NA|TRBV30
CAWSLAGTGQWPQHF
TGTGCCTGGAGTTTGGCCGGGACAGGTCAATGGCCCCAGCATTTT
>TRBD1|TRBJ2-7|NA|TRBV2
CASSITWTGEYEQYF
TGTGCCAGCAGTATAACTTGGACAGGGGAGTACGAGCAGTACTTC
>NA|TRBJ2-6|NA|TRBV7-9
CASSLGSGGANVLTF
TGTGCCAGCAGCTTAGGTTCAGGTGGGGCCAACGTCCTGACTTTC
>NA|TRBJ2-1|many|TRBV5-1
CASSFQGSSYNEQFF
TGCGCCAGCAGCTTTCAAGGGAGCTCCTACAATGAGCAGTTCTTC
>NA|TRBJ2-3|NA|TRBV30
CAWTRDTTDTQYF
TGTGCCTGGACCCGGGATACCACAGATACGCAGTATTTT
>TRBD2|TRBJ2-7|once|TRBV30
CAWSVSGSTGEQYF
TGTGCCTGGAGTGTAAGCGGGAGTACCGGCGAGCAGTACTTC
>TRBD1|TRBJ1-1|NA|TRBV28
CASSPGTVGWAFF
TGTGCCAGCAGCCCCGGGACAGTCGGGTGGGCTTTCTTT
>NA|TRBJ1-4|NA|TRBV30
CAWTPATNEKLFF
TGTGCCTGGACACCAGCAACTAATGAAAAACTGTTTTTT
>TRBD1|TRBJ2-7|NA|TRBV5-1
CASSRPPGQGTGEQYF
TGCGCCAGCAGCCGGCCCCCGGGACAGGGCACGGGGGAGCAGTACTTC
>NA|TRBJ2-5|many|TRBV15
CATRGEVETQYF
TGTGCCACCAGGGGGGAGGTGGAGACCCAGTACTTC
>NA|TRBJ2-1|many|TRBV7-9
CASSFNTDNEQFF
TGTGCCAGCAGCTTCAACACTGATAATGAGCAGTTCTTC
>NA|TRBJ1-6|NA|TRBV9
CASSDNLGDPLHF
TGTGCCAGCAGCGATAATCTGGGGGATCCCCTCCACTTT